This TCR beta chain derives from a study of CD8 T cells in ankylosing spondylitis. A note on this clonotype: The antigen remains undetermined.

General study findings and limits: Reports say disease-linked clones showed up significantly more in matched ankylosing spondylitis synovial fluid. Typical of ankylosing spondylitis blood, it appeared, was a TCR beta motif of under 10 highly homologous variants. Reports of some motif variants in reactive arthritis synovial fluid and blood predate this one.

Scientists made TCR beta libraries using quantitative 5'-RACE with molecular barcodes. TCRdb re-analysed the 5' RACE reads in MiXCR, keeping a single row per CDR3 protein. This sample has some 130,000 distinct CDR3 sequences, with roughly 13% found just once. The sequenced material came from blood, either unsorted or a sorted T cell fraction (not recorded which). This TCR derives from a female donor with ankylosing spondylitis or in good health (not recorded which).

The CDR3 spells CASSEIAGMGYNEQFF. The CDR3 bases are TGCGCCAGCAGTGAGATAGCGGGAATGGGCTACAATGAGCAGTTCTTC. The V call is TRBV10-1, the J call TRBJ2-1; 8 bases are shared with TRBD2. V dropped 2 bases and J dropped 3; count of bases not matched to a gene: 6. Looked up from germline, CDR1 is WNHNN and CDR2 is SYGVQD (reference sequence). This CDR3 is 16 amino acids long.